This TCR beta chain was identified during a study of OX40 agonist ivuxolimab in advanced cancers. About the study: While on treatment, patients had intravenous ivuxolimab at 0.01 to 10 mg/kg every 2 weeks. Dose-escalation patients were diagnosed with hepatocellular carcinoma, melanoma, renal cell cancer or head and neck cancer. General study results and limits: Dose levels from 0.1 to 3.0 mg/kg saw CD4+ and CD8+ blood T cells expand clonally by week 6.

Concerning this clone itself: The target antigen is unknown.

Method: immunoSEQ multiplex PCR; TCRdb's copy keeps in-frame clones and lacks some. Here the sample spans about 24,000 clones, more than 65% being singletons. The CDR3 sequence is 13 residues long. V was pared by 7 bases and J by 4 bases, with 13 bases between. The germline gives CDR1 WSHSY, CDR2 SAAADI. This TCR was recovered from an adult with an advanced solid tumor such as melanoma, head and neck, liver or kidney cancer. Specimen: CD4+ or CD8+ T cells sorted from blood, collected in a trial of the OX40 agonist ivuxolimab. The V gene is TRBV10-2, the J gene TRBJ2-5, with D perhaps given as TRBD1 or TRBD2 (6 bases each). Here the CDR3 reads CASTSGGGETQYF. In DNA form, the CDR3 reads TGCGCCAGCACTTCCGGAGGGGGAGAGACCCAGTACTTC.